The clone carrying this T cell receptor (beta chain) was seen a handful of times. Noted time point: patch test 3, about 24 weeks after DPC sensitization. Sample treatment: therapeutic diphenylcyclopropenone sensitization with weekly scalp DPC. Alopecia patients deemed DPC-suitable, aged 18 to 70, excluding pregnancy. This entry is derived from a study of human T cells and chemical hapten exposure. Study-level background: The study enrolled mostly female patients with alopecia areata, totalis or universalis. Small discrepancies in pooled library volume mainly accounted for the varying TCR yields per sample.

Library preparation tagged each individual cDNA molecule with a unique molecular identifier. TCRdb ran MiXCR on the RACE reads and lists one entry per CDR3 protein. The table records 190,000 or so distinct CDR3 sequences, around a quarter of them present only once. Looked up from germline, CDR1 is MDHEN and CDR2 is SYDVKM. CDR3 length: 15 amino acids. The trim removed 4 bases at V and 3 bases at J, leaving 6 bases unmatched. This rearrangement joins TRBV28 to TRBJ2-7, with TRBD2 identical over 10 bases. Specimen: whole blood, collected in connection with sensitization to the hapten diphenylcyclopropenone (DPC). The clonotype comes from a woman between 40 and 50 years old with alopecia areata. Some clones in this sample may be carry-over from other donors' samples. The CDR3 here is CASSSSGGGSYEQYF. The CDR3 nucleotides read TGTGCCAGCAGTTCGAGCGGGGGGGGGAGCTACGAGCAGTACTTC.